The sample holds a few counts of the clone carrying this T cell receptor (beta chain). Per the original methods: Junction-only sequences without quality scores came from ImmunoSEQ, so filtering differed. This table comes from immunoSEQ multiplex PCR, and its TCRdb copy is limited to in-frame clones, with some not included. V, J and clone size derive from that table, while D and trimming were established from the DNA sequence. Of 2,500,000 or so clones listed, roughly 93% are singletons. This sample is part of a study of shared clonotypes between healthy human individuals. Overall study: The donor group consisted of two women and three men, aged 18 to 49.

Trimming took 10 bases from V and 3 from J, leaving 16 bases between them. The CDR3 totals 13 residues. Germline V gene data show CDR1 as MDHEN and CDR2 as SYDVKM. The sample taken for sequencing was naive CD4+ T cells from PBMCs. The subset denotes: CD45RA+ positively selected. V and J are TRBV28 and TRBJ2-7; no clear D gene. The source of this sequence is a man between 18 and 35 years old in good health. Some clones in this sample may be carry-over from other donors' samples. Here the CDR3 DNA reads TGTGCCACCCACCTGCGGTCCGGCTACGAGCAGTACTTC. Translating gives CATHLRSGYEQYF.